Presented here are 31 T cell receptor beta chains from one specimen sequenced in a study of T cell responses to AZD1222 COVID-19 vaccine (dated by TCRdb to the early 2020s). The sample's time point label is to be understood as: baseline before first vaccination. Libraries were made using the immunoSEQ multiplex PCR assay. In its TCRdb copy, this immuneACCESS table keeps in-frame sequences only and misses some clones. Where compared with another copy, unresolved V genes explain less than half of these, and the others have no known cause. The sample table contains over 95,000 clones; only one count was recorded for approximately 90% of them. The ten largest clones represent approximately 12% of the sample. The sequences come from peripheral blood, collected on day 0 of AZD1222 vaccination. All receptors come from an adult in good health.

The genes are TRBV30 and TRBJ1-6; D uncertain. CDR1 and CDR2 from the germline V gene are GTSNPN and SVGIG (reference sequence). This CDR3 comprises 17 residues. Trimming left V 1 base short and J 10 bases short, with 23 bases between. CDR3 DNA sequence: TGTGCCTGGAGTGGCCGGCCTGGCCGACGGGGAGAATCACCCCTCCACTTT. This encodes CAWSGRPGRRGESPLHF.

The gene calls are TRBV5-1 and TRBJ2-1, with TRBD2 matching over 9 bases. J lost 0 bases, V lost 4 bases, and 5 bases had no gene match. The CDR3 has 16 amino acids. Germline CDR1 reads SGHRS; CDR2 reads YFSETQ. The CDR3 sequence is CASSLLAGASYNEQFF. The DNA for the CDR3 is TGCGCCAGCAGCCTCTTAGCGGGAGCCTCCTACAATGAGCAGTTCTTC.

CDR3 sequence: CASSLGPGGTEAFF. For the CDR3, the DNA is TGTGCCAGCAGCTTGGGGCCTGGGGGCACTGAAGCTTTCTTT. This sequence joins TRBV5-6 and TRBJ1-1, with D possibly being TRBD1 (5 bases). V was trimmed by 0 bases and J by 4 bases, leaving 10 bases between them. CDR1 and CDR2 from the germline V gene are SGHDT and YYEEEE. The CDR3 is 14 residues long.

The chain employs TRBV18 and TRBJ2-1, with D perhaps matching TRBD2 (6 bases). CDR3 size: 12 residues. V was shortened by 3 bases and J by 6 bases, with 6 bases between the two germline ends. Per the germline V gene, CDR1 is KGHSH and CDR2 is LQKENI. The CDR3 bases are TGTGCCAGCTCACCTAGCGGCAATGAGCAGTTCTTC. Its protein product is CASSPSGNEQFF. The full variable domain, rest sourced from reference TRBV18 and TRBJ2-1, is NAGVMQNPRHLVRRRGQEARLRCSPMKGHSHVYWYRQLPEEGLKFMVYLQKENIIDESGMPKERFSAEFPKEGPSILRIQQVVRGDSAAYFCASSPSGNEQFFGPGTRLTVL.

This chain connects TRBV12-5 to TRBJ2-1; D is perhaps TRBD1 (6 bases). Germline CDR1 is LGHNT and CDR2 is FRNRAP. V lost 0 bases and J lost 9, with 15 bases in between. There are 15 residues in the CDR3. For the CDR3, the DNA is TGTGCTAGTGGTTTGGTCGTCCCCCGCAGGGGTGAGCAGTTCTTC. Translating it yields CASGLVVPRRGEQFF.

The chain combines TRBV18 with TRBJ2-2, with a tentative D call TRBD1 (5 bases). Germline V gene data show CDR1 as KGHSH and CDR2 as LQKENI. This CDR3 region has 15 residues. Trimming took off 5 bases at V and 4 bases at J, with 14 bases between the two ends. The CDR3 loop reads CASSTARGITGELFF. The CDR3 DNA reads as TGTGCCAGCTCAACTGCTAGGGGTATCACCGGGGAGCTGTTTTTT.

The chain combines TRBV6-6 with TRBJ2-1, with D perhaps TRBD1 or TRBD2 (6 bases each). Germline V gives CDR1 MNHNY, CDR2 SVGAGI (reference sequence). CDR3 length equals 16 residues. Trimming removed 5 bases at V and 3 bases at J, with 17 bases between. The DNA for the CDR3 is TGTGCCAGCAGTAAGGGGGGCCTCCGGGTCTACAATGAGCAGTTCTTC. It encodes CASSKGGLRVYNEQFF.

This chain joins TRBV23-1 and TRBJ1-5; D not resolved. TRBV23-1 is labeled an ORF, and its function is uncertain. V dropped 3 bases and J dropped 1 base, with 7 bases sitting between them. This CDR3 has 14 amino acids. DNA for the CDR3: TGCGCCAGCAGTCAGGGTGAAAGCAATCAGCCCCAGCATTTT. Protein product: CASSQGESNQPQHF.

The V and J genes are TRBV23-1 and TRBJ1-1; D remains ambiguous. TRBV23-1 is marked as an open reading frame, function uncertain. V dropped 5 bases and J dropped 1 base, with 8 bases sitting between them. The CDR3 consists of 13 residues. This CDR3 is CASSCVRNTEAFF. The CDR3, as DNA: TGCGCCAGCAGTTGCGTCAGGAACACTGAAGCTTTCTTT.

The chain uses TRBV7-2 and TRBJ2-2; D is possibly TRBD2 (5 bases). V was clipped by 1 base and J by 4 bases, with 13 bases between them. The V gene's germline CDR1 is SGHTA and CDR2 FQGNSA. This CDR3 has 16 residues. The CDR3 nucleotides read TGTGCCAGCAGCTTAGATAGACCCGCGGGCACCGGGGAGCTGTTTTTT. This sequence encodes CASSLDRPAGTGELFF. The full variable domain, rest sourced from reference TRBV7-2 and TRBJ2-2, is GAGVSQSPSNKVTEKGKDVELRCDPISGHTALYWYRQSLGQGLEFLIYFQGNSAPDKSGLPSDRFSAERTGGSVSTLTIQRTQQEDSAVYLCASSLDRPAGTGELFFGEGSRLTVL.

This chain connects TRBV6-2 or TRBV6-3 to TRBJ1-5; 7 bases map to TRBD1. CDR1 MNHEY and CDR2 SVGEGT come from the germline V gene. J lost 2 bases, V lost 6 bases, and 13 bases had no gene match. The CDR3 loop spans 17 amino acids. The CDR3 bases are TGTGCCAGCAGCCCTCGATGGACAGGACGAGGCAATCAGCCCCAGCATTTT. The encoded protein is CASSPRWTGRGNQPQHF.

J is TRBJ2-7 and V is TRBV18, with TRBD2 as a possible D gene (6 bases). Trimming took off 3 bases at V and 5 bases at J, with 14 bases between the two ends. Germline CDR1 KGHSH, CDR2 LQKENI. The CDR3 runs 14 residues. The CDR3 DNA reads TGTGCCAGCTCACCTAACGGAGGGGCCCACGAGCAGTACTTC. Its protein is CASSPNGGAHEQYF.

The V call is TRBV5-1, the J call TRBJ2-4; D not resolved. V lost 5 bases, J lost 0 bases, and 6 bases lay in between. CDR3 length: 13 residues. CDR1 is SGHRS, CDR2 YFSETQ, per germline. CDR3 DNA sequence: TGCGCCAGCAGAGGGCTAGCCAAAAACATTCAGTACTTC. It specifies CASRGLAKNIQYF.

This clone was observed a single time. The chain couples TRBV19 to TRBJ1-2, with D possibly being TRBD1 (5 bases). Germline V gives CDR1 LNHDA, CDR2 SQIVND (reference sequence). V lost 6 bases and J 4 bases, leaving 15 bases between the germline ends. The CDR3 runs 14 residues. CDR3 protein: CASRPTGYSYGYTF. DNA for the CDR3: TGTGCCAGTAGACCCACAGGATATTCCTATGGCTACACCTTC. The variable domain in full, completed from reference TRBV19 and TRBJ1-2, reads DGGITQSPKYLFRKEGQNVTLSCEQNLNHDAMYWYRQDPGQGLRLIYYSQIVNDFQKGDIAEGYSVSREKKESFPLTVTSAQKNPTAFYLCASRPTGYSYGYTFGSGTRLTVV.

The V gene is TRBV28, the J gene TRBJ2-1, with 12 bases identical to TRBD2. The germline gives CDR1 MDHEN, CDR2 SYDVKM. This CDR3 has 16 amino acids. V was pared by 7 bases and J by 0 bases, with 4 bases of the junction left unmatched. CDR3 in amino acids: CASTLAGGSSYNEQFF. The CDR3 DNA reads as TGTGCCAGCACTCTAGCGGGAGGGAGCTCCTACAATGAGCAGTTCTTC.

The J gene is TRBJ1-4, the V gene TRBV28; the match to TRBD1 covers 10 bases. The trim removed 5 bases at V and 4 bases at J, leaving 10 bases unmatched. The CDR3 length is 17 residues. CDR1 MDHEN and CDR2 SYDVKM come from the germline V gene. CDR3 sequence (DNA): TGTGCCAGCAGTCCCCAGGAGACAGGGGGCTTTAATGAAAAACTGTTTTTT. It encodes CASSPQETGGFNEKLFF.

The chain has TRBV6-1 and TRBJ2-7; D is unclear. This CDR3 is 15 amino acids long. CDR1 MNHNS and CDR2 SASEGT come from the germline V gene. V was trimmed by 3 bases and J by 3 bases, leaving 15 bases between them. The CDR3 DNA reads as TGTGCCAGCAGTGAGGCCATAGGACCCAGCTACGAGCAGTACTTC. Translation: CASSEAIGPSYEQYF.

This clone occurred a few times. Other nucleotide sequences in the sample specify the same CDR3. The genes are TRBV30 and TRBJ2-2; D gene unclear. CDR1 GTSNPN and CDR2 SVGIG come from the germline V gene (reference sequence). The CDR3 length is 11 residues. Trimming cost V 2 bases and J 9 bases, with 7 bases left between them. As DNA, the CDR3 is TGTGCCTGGAGTCCAACCCGGGAGCTGTTTTTT. Its translation is CAWSPTRELFF.

The chain carries TRBV28 and TRBJ1-1; the match to TRBD1 covers 7 bases. This CDR3 contains 17 residues. Germline-derived CDR1 and CDR2 are MDHEN and SYDVKM. After removal of 3 bases from V and 5 bases from J, the junction contained 15 bases not matched to a gene. The CDR3 nucleotides are TGTGCCAGCAGTTTCGAGGGGGCCGGGGGTATTTTGACTGAAGCTTTCTTT. Translating it yields CASSFEGAGGILTEAFF.

This clone is a singleton in its sample. The rearrangement joins TRBV20-1 to TRBJ1-6; D is ambiguous. Germline CDR1 is DFQATT and CDR2 is SNEGSKA (reference sequence). The V end was cut by 3 bases, the J end by 6 bases, with 9 bases between. The length of the CDR3 is 13 residues. CDR3 coding DNA: TGCAGTGCTAGTTTGGGGATTAATTCACCCCTCCACTTT. This translates into CSASLGINSPLHF.

This chain connects TRBV14 to TRBJ2-3; the match to TRBD1 covers 7 bases. The germline V gene encodes CDR1 SGHDN and CDR2 FVKESK. The V and J ends lost 2 bases and 6 bases, in that order; junction bases with no gene match: 5. The CDR3 length is 14 residues. In DNA form, the CDR3 reads TGTGCCAGCAGCCAAAGACAGGGTAGGGATACGCAGTATTTT. Translation: CASSQRQGRDTQYF.

The chain is built from TRBV6-5 and TRBJ2-5, with 10 positions matching TRBD2. Germline trimming cut 2 bases from V and 2 bases from J; bases unmatched to any gene: 5. Per the germline V gene, CDR1 is MNHEY and CDR2 is SVGAGI. The CDR3 has 16 amino acids. The CDR3: CASSYGVAGGQETQYF. The CDR3 nucleotides read TGTGCCAGCAGTTACGGGGTAGCGGGGGGACAAGAGACCCAGTACTTC.

CDR3 loop: CASSLQGTVGYGYTF. CDR3 DNA sequence: TGCGCCAGCAGCTTACAGGGGACGGTCGGATATGGCTACACCTTC. The chain links TRBV5-1 to TRBJ1-2, with TRBD1 identical over 7 bases. The germline V gene has CDR1 SGHRS and CDR2 YFSETQ. J gave up 5 bases and V 2 bases, and 9 bases lay outside the gene matches. The CDR3 length is 15 residues.

The chain combines TRBV27 with TRBJ1-5; D is perhaps TRBD1 (5 bases). V was pared by 4 bases and J by 4 bases, with 14 bases between. The CDR3 totals 15 residues. The germline gives CDR1 MNHEY, CDR2 SMNVEV (reference sequence). CDR3 in amino acids: CASSSYRSRNQPQHF. DNA for the CDR3: TGTGCCAGCAGTTCGTACAGGTCTCGAAATCAGCCCCAGCATTTT.

The chain has TRBV18 and TRBJ1-2; a possible D gene is TRBD1 (5 bases). CDR3 length: 14 residues. V lost 3 bases to trimming and J lost 7 bases, with 15 bases between them. Germline V gives CDR1 KGHSH, CDR2 LQKENI. The CDR3, as DNA: TGTGCCAGCTCACCGACGGAGGCTCAGGGTGGCTACACCTTC. This gives the protein CASSPTEAQGGYTF.

The V and J genes are TRBV3-1 (or the pseudogene TRBV3-2) and TRBJ1-2; D perhaps matches TRBD1 (6 bases). This CDR3 contains 14 residues. CDR1 is LGHDT, CDR2 YNNKEL, per germline (reference sequence). The V gene lost 3 bases and the J gene lost 11 bases, with 19 bases spanning the gap. The CDR3 sequence is CASSHRQASRGYTF. The CDR3 DNA sequence: TGTGCCAGCAGCCATCGACAGGCCTCGAGGGGATACACCTTC.

The chain has TRBV30 and TRBJ2-7, with TRBD2 matching over 9 bases. The V gene's germline CDR1 is GTSNPN and CDR2 SVGIG (reference sequence). The CDR3 is made up of 15 amino acids. Unmatched junction bases numbered 6, after V lost 0 bases and J lost 3 bases. The CDR3 coding sequence is TGTGCCTGGAGTGTTGGTAGCGGGGGTTACTACGAGCAGTACTTC. This codes for CAWSVGSGGYYEQYF.

The J gene is TRBJ1-3, the V gene TRBV28; D possibly corresponds to TRBD1 (5 bases). Germline-derived CDR1 and CDR2 are MDHEN and SYDVKM. Trimming shortened V by 3 bases and J by 4 bases, and 16 bases separated the two germline ends. CDR3 length: 16 residues. CDR3 region: CASSLGPQIIGNTIYF. The CDR3, as DNA: TGTGCCAGCAGTTTGGGGCCGCAAATTATAGGAAACACCATATATTTT. The whole variable domain, filled in from reference TRBV28 and TRBJ1-3, reads DVKVTQSSRYLVKRTGEKVFLECVQDMDHENMFWYRQDPGLGLRLIYFSYDVKMKEKGDIPEGYSVSREKKERFSLILESASTNQTSMYLCASSLGPQIIGNTIYFGEGSWLTVV.

The chain combines TRBV7-8 with TRBJ2-7, with 11 bases identical to TRBD2. The V gene's germline CDR1 is SGHVS and CDR2 FQNEAQ. The CDR3 has 14 amino acids. The ends lost 7 bases at V and 4 bases at J; junction bases unmatched: 6. The CDR3 sequence: CASTVAGGPYEQYF. For the CDR3, the DNA is TGTGCCAGCACCGTAGCGGGAGGGCCTTACGAGCAGTACTTC.

V gene TRBV2 combines with J gene TRBJ1-3; possibly TRBD1 for D (5 bases). The CDR3 contains 15 residues. Germline-derived CDR1 and CDR2 are SNHLY and FYNNEI. With 4 bases removed from V and 1 base from J, the gap between germline ends came to 11 bases. CDR3 amino acids: CASSVVRGSGNTIYF. The CDR3 nucleotides read TGTGCCAGCAGTGTAGTAAGGGGATCTGGAAACACCATATATTTT.

The chain combines TRBV6-6 with TRBJ1-5, with a tentative D call TRBD1 (5 bases). This CDR3 comprises 16 residues. In germline, CDR1 is MNHNY, CDR2 SVGAGI (reference sequence). V shed 2 bases and J shed 0 bases, with 11 bases lying between them. This CDR3 is CASSYKQGNSNQPQHF. CDR3 nucleotide sequence: TGTGCCAGCAGTTACAAGCAGGGTAATAGCAATCAGCCCCAGCATTTT.